A selection of T cell receptor beta chains follows, all from one sample in a study of control samples from healthy donors and cancer patients. Clones were read by immunoSEQ multiplex PCR, and TCRdb kept only the in-frame ones, dropping some. The sample includes around 130,000 clones, approximately 88% of them seen just once. The specimen was blood. Every receptor here comes from a man aged 50 to 60 in good health. Both conserved end residues are trimmed from each CDR3.

15,TRBJ1-1,TRBV10-3,AISESMGGSGSTEAF
13,TRBJ2-2,TRBV6-5,ASITGPFNTGELF
10,TRBJ1-6,TRBV12-3/TRBV12-4,ASSLPGSPLH
15,TRBJ1-1,TRBV18,ASSPRDRGAVNTEAF
13,TRBJ2-3,TRBV6-5,ASSYSGGRTDTQY
14,TRBJ2-7,TRBV7-8,ASSRRIGQGDPEQY
15,TRBJ2-1,TRBV7-8,ASSLENSRGVPNEQF
13,TRBJ1-6,TRBV7-6,ASSLATGVDSPLH
14,TRBJ1-6,TRBV5-3,ARSLEFRGNNSPLH
16,TRBJ2-1,TRBV7-6,ASSKSGGADRSYNEQF
10,TRBJ1-2,TRBV2,ASRRTLEGYT
14,TRBJ1-1,TRBV4-3,ASSQDGGHRVTEAF
13,TRBJ1-1,TRBV6-5,ASSYSGPLNTEAF
14,TRBJ2-1,TRBV7-2,ASSLAAARSYNEQF
12,TRBJ1-1,TRBV12-5,ASGLGGMNTEAF
13,TRBJ2-1,TRBV9,ASSRSGGPYNEQF
11,TRBJ2-7,TRBV5-1,ASRTSGDNEQY
12,TRBJ2-1,TRBV5-1,ASSLGQSYNEQF
9,TRBJ2-5,TRBV19,ATGNQETQY